This passage covers 6 T cell receptor beta chains from one sample sequenced in a study of T cells expressing NK-cell markers. TCRdb reanalyzed the 5' RACE reads and collapses them to one entry per CDR3 protein, without DNA. Its listing shows approximately 440,000 distinct CDR3 sequences. The sequenced material came from blood T cells: a sorted CD56 or NKG2C T cell subset, CD4+ or CD8+ T cells, or bulk PBMC T cells (not recorded which). The receptors were gathered from a woman in her 50s in good health.

The V call is TRBV12-3 or TRBV12-4, the J call TRBJ1-6. This CDR3 comprises 13 residues. The CDR3: CASGVSLNSPLHF.

V usage is TRBV29-1 and J usage is TRBJ1-1. From germline, CDR1 is SQVTM and CDR2 ANQGSEA. The length of the CDR3 is 13 residues. This CDR3 is CSAQIPSLTEAFF.

V usage is TRBV20-1 and J usage is TRBJ2-6; the D call of TRBD1 rests on TCRdb alone, since no DNA is present to check it. The CDR3 spans 16 residues. CDR1 is DFQATT, CDR2 SNEGSKA, per germline (reference sequence). The CDR3 here is CSAAWTGNSGANVLTF.

The chain uses TRBV5-1 and TRBJ2-3. CDR3 length: 12 amino acids. Germline assignment: CDR1 SGHRS and CDR2 YFSETQ. The CDR3 reads CASSNREDTQYF.

This sequence joins TRBV9 and TRBJ1-2; TCRdb's assignment of TRBD1 cannot be checked, as there is no DNA. The CDR3 sequence is 15 residues long. Germline V gene lookup returns CDR1 SGDLS and CDR2 YYNGEE. The CDR3 loop is CASSVGQGAPNGYTF.

CDR3 in amino acids: CASSLTGYTQYF. The genes are TRBV11-2 and TRBJ2-3; TCRdb lists TRBD1, though no DNA is available to test this call. Germline V lookup: CDR1 SGHAT, CDR2 FQNNGV. This CDR3 has 12 amino acids. Variable domain in full (rest from reference TRBV11-2 and TRBJ2-3): EAGVAQSPRYKIIEKRQSVAFWCNPISGHATLYWYQQILGQGPKLLIQFQNNGVVDDSQLPKDRFSAERLKGVDSTLKIQPAKLEDSAVYLCASSLTGYTQYFGPGTRLTVL.